The T cell receptor beta chain described here comes from a study of shared clonotypes between healthy human individuals. In the naive CD8 group, cells lacked CD45RO and were positively selected for CCR7, so terminally differentiated effector memory CD45RA+ cells were left out. Those who donated, Caucasian adults without exception, all lived in Nashville, Tennessee. The CDR3 runs 16 residues. CDR1 and CDR2 from the germline V gene are SGDLS and YYNGEE. The junction had 4 bases not matched to a gene; V was cut back by 0 bases and J by 1 base. The study's findings and limits: Estimated clonotype richness was generally higher in naive than memory subsets.

Notes on this clone: Its antigen is not identified.

The data were produced by immunoSEQ multiplex PCR, yet TCRdb's version contains in-frame clones alone and is incomplete. The table has under 2,000,000 clones, about 95% seen once; the top ten hold more than 0.9%. The receptor's source is a man younger than 35 in good health. The specimen was naive CD8+ T cells sorted from blood. This chain connects TRBV9 to TRBJ2-3, with 8 bases matching TRBD2. CDR3 nucleotide sequence: TGTGCCAGCAGCGTAGGTGATAGCGGGGGCACAGATACGCAGTATTTT. Translating it yields CASSVGDSGGTDTQYF. Filled out from reference TRBV9 and TRBJ2-3, the complete variable domain reads DSGVTQTPKHLITATGQRVTLRCSPRSGDLSVYWYQQSLDQGLQFLIQYYNGEERAKGNILERFSAQQFPDLHSELNLSSLELGDSALYFCASSVGDSGGTDTQYFGPGTRLTVL.